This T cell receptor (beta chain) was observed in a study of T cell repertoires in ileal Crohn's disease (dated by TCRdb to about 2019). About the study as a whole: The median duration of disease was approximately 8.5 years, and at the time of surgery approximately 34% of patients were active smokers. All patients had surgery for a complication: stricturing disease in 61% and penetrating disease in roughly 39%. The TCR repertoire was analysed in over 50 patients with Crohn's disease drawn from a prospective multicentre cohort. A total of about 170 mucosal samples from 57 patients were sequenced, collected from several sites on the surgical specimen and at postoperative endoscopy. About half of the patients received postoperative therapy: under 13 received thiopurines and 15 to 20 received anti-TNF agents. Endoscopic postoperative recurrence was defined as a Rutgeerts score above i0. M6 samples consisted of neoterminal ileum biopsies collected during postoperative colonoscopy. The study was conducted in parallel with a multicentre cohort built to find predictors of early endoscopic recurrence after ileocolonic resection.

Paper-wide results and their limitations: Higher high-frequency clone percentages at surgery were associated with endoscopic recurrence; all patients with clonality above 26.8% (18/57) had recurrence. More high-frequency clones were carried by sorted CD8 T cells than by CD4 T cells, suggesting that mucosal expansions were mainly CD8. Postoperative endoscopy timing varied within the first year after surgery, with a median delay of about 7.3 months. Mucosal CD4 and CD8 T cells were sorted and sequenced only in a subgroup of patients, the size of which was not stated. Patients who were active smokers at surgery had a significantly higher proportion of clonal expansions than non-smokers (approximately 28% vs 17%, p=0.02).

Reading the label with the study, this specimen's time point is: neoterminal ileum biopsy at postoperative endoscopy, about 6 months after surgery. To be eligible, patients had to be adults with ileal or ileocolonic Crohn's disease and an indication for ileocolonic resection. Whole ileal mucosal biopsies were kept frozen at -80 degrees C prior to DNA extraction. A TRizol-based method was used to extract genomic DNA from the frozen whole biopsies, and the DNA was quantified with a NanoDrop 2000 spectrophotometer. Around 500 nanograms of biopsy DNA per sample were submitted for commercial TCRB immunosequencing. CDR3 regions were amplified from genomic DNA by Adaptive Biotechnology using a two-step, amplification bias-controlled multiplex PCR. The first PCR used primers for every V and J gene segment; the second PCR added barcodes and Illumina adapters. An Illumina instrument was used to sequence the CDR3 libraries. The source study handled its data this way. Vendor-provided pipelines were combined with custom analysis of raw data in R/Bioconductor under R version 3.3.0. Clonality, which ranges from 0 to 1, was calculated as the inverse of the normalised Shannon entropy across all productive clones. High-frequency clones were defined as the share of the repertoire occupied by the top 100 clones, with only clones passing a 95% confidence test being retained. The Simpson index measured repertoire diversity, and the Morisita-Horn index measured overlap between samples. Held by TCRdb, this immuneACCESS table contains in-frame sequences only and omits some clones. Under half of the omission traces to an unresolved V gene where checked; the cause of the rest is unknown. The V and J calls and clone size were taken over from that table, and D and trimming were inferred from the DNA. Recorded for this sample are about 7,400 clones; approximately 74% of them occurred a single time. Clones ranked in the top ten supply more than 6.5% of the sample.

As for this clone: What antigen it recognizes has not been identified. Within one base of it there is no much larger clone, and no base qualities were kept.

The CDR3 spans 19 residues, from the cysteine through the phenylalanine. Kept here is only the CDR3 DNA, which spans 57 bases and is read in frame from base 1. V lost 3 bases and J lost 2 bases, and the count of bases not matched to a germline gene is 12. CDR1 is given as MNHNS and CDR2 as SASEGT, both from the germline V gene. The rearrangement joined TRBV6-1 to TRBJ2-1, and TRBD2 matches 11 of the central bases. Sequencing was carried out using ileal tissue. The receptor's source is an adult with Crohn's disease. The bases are TGTGCCAGCAGTGAGTTAGCGGGGGGGCAGCGTAAGACCTACAATGAGCAGTTCTTC. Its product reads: CASSELAGGQRKTYNEQFF.